The clone carrying this TCR beta chain was found once. Antigen unknown. The sample comes from a study of lymphopenia after photon versus proton radiotherapy. General observations from the study: After the lymphocyte nadir, photon-treated repertoires showed oligoclonal expansion, especially of CD8+ Temra cells. A bigger post-nadir fall in TCR diversity correlated inversely with survival time in deceased patients. Only patients who died were analyzed for survival; proton advantage is unproven. Relative stability marked proton patients; photon patients lost diversity and naive cells.

This table comes from immunoSEQ multiplex PCR, and its TCRdb copy is limited to in-frame clones, with some not included. The repertoire holds 30,000 to 40,000 clones, with approximately 84% as singletons. Germline CDR1 MDHEN, CDR2 SYDVKM. V lost 10 bases to trimming and J lost 4 bases, with 13 bases between them. The CDR3 extends over 13 amino acids. Sequencing was performed on peripheral blood, taken from a patient treated with proton-based radiotherapy. V usage is TRBV28 and J usage is TRBJ1-4; D possibly corresponds to TRBD1 (5 bases). This TCR was sampled from a woman between 70 and 85 years old with pancreatic cancer. CDR3 coding DNA: TGTGCCATCAGCCGGGGGTTTAATGAAAAACTGTTTTTT. This codes for CAISRGFNEKLFF.